The 5 T cell receptor beta chains in this list originate from one sample, sequenced in a study of technical replicates of blood from a few donors. The protocol was immunoSEQ multiplex PCR, while the TCRdb copy is restricted to in-frame clones and leaves out a portion. This sample yields tens of thousands of clones, of which more than 85% are seen a single time; 4% to 5% belongs to the top ten. Sequenced input: PBMCs. The source is a human donor in good health. Some clones in this sample may be carry-over from other donors' samples.

The chain is built from TRBV30 and TRBJ1-1; 8 bases are shared with TRBD1. The germline V gene encodes CDR1 GTSNPN and CDR2 SVGIG (reference sequence). The CDR3 runs 13 residues. The trim removed 5 bases at V and 1 base at J, leaving 3 bases unmatched. Here the CDR3 DNA reads TGTGCCTGGCGACAGGGGTCGAACACTGAAGCTTTCTTT. Its protein product is CAWRQGSNTEAFF.

The J gene is TRBJ2-1, the V gene TRBV6-5; 8 bases are a match to TRBD2. Germline assignment: CDR1 MNHEY and CDR2 SVGAGI. V shed 6 bases, J shed 5 bases, and the junction held 9 bases outside the gene matches. The CDR3 is 15 amino acids. The CDR3 sequence is CASSAGTRGNNEQFF. The CDR3 DNA reads TGTGCCAGCAGCGCCGGGACTAGGGGAAACAATGAGCAGTTCTTC.

The chain uses TRBV6-5 and TRBJ2-7; 10 bases are shared with TRBD2. Germline values: CDR1 MNHEY, CDR2 SVGAGI. After removal of 8 bases from V and 5 bases from J, the junction contained 9 bases not matched to a gene. This CDR3 is built from 14 residues. The CDR3 DNA reads as TGTGCCAGCGCGCAAACCGGGACTAGCGACGAGCAGTACTTC. Protein product: CASAQTGTSDEQYF.

Only one count was recorded for this clone. The rearrangement links TRBV7-2 to TRBJ2-3; D may be TRBD2 (5 bases). Germline CDR1 reads SGHTA; CDR2 reads FQGNSA. The CDR3 contains 16 residues. V shed 2 bases and J shed 6 bases, with 18 bases lying between them. This chain's CDR3 is CASSLSLAVGLDTQYF. The CDR3 DNA reads TGTGCCAGCAGCTTATCTCTAGCCGTCGGGTTGGATACGCAGTATTTT.

The rearrangement uses TRBV7-9 and TRBJ2-1; 9 nucleotides line up with TRBD2. Looked up from germline, CDR1 is SEHNR and CDR2 is FQNEAQ (reference sequence). This CDR3 spans 18 amino acids. V lost 1 base, J lost 0 bases, and 7 bases stayed unmatched. The CDR3 reads CASSLEAGGGSSYNEQFF. DNA for the CDR3: TGTGCCAGCAGCTTAGAGGCGGGAGGGGGGAGCTCCTACAATGAGCAGTTCTTC.